Given below is one TCR beta chain in context. This CDR3 is built from 18 residues. V lost 5 bases to trimming and J lost 1 base; unmatched junction nucleotides: 11. Per germline, CDR1 SGHTA and CDR2 FQGTGA. The data originate from a study of blood T cell repertoires in COVID-19. Method: immunoSEQ multiplex PCR; TCRdb's copy keeps in-frame clones and lacks some. The table lists about 140,000 clones, more than 80% of them singletons, with approximately 10% in the top ten. The J gene is TRBJ2-2, the V gene TRBV7-3; 9 nucleotides agree with TRBD1. The specimen sequenced was peripheral blood. The receptor was isolated from a woman aged 80 or over with acute or convalescent COVID-19. DNA for the CDR3: TGTGCCAGCAGCGTGGGGGCACCGGGACAGGGGAACACCGGGGAGCTGTTTTTT. This translates into CASSVGAPGQGNTGELFF.